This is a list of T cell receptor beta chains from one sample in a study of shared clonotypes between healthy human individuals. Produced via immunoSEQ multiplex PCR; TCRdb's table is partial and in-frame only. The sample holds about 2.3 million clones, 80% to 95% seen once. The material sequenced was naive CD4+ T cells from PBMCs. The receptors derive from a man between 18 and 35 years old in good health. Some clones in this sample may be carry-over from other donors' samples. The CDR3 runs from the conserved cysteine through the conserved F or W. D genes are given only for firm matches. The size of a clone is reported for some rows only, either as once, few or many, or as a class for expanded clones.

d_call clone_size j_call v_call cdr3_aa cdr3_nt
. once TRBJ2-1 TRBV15 CATSRGGDRYNEQFF TGTGCCACCAGCAGGGGGGGTGATCGGTACAATGAGCAGTTCTTC
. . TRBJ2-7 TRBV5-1 CASSLDLRPEYYEQYF TGCGCCAGCAGCTTGGATCTTAGGCCAGAATACTACGAGCAGTACTTC
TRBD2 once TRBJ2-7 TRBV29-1 CSVSLGRGYEQYF TGCAGCGTTTCTCTCGGGAGGGGGTACGAGCAGTACTTC
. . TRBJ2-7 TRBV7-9 CASSPISLGQYF TGTGCCAGCAGCCCAATTAGCTTAGGGCAGTACTTC
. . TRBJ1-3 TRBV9 CASSPDSYSGNTIYF TGTGCCAGCAGCCCAGACAGCTACTCTGGAAACACCATATATTTT
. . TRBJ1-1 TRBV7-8 CASSLVQGNTEAFF TGTGCCAGCAGCTTGGTACAGGGAAACACTGAAGCTTTCTTT
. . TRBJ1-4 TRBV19 CASRVSPGEKLFF TGTGCCAGTAGGGTTTCCCCGGGTGAAAAACTGTTTTTT
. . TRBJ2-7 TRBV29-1 CSARWGQDEQYF TGCAGCGCCCGGTGGGGGCAGGACGAGCAGTACTTC
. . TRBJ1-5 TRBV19 CASRERGSNQPQHF TGTGCCAGTAGGGAGCGGGGAAGCAATCAGCCCCAGCATTTT
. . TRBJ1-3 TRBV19 CASSIVGPRNTIYF TGTGCCAGTAGTATAGTGGGACCGAGAAACACCATATATTTT
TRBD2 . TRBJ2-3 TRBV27 CASSLGLAGADTQYF TGTGCCAGCAGTTTAGGGCTAGCGGGAGCAGATACGCAGTATTTT
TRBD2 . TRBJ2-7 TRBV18 CASSPGGDPSYEQYF TGTGCCAGCTCACCAGGGGGGGACCCCTCCTACGAGCAGTACTTC
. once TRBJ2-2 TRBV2 CASLKETGPNTGELFF TGTGCCAGCCTTAAAGAGACAGGACCTAACACCGGGGAGCTGTTTTTT
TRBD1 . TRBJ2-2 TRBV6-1 CASSETARTGGLGGELFF TGTGCCAGCAGTGAAACAGCCCGGACAGGGGGTTTAGGCGGGGAGCTGTTTTTT
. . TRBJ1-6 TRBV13 CASSPRGERTPLHF TGTGCCAGCAGCCCAAGGGGGGAAAGGACACCCCTCCACTTT
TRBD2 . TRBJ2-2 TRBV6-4 CASTQVAGVPGELFF TGTGCCAGCACGCAAGTAGCGGGAGTGCCCGGGGAGCTGTTTTTT
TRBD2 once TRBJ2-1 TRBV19 CASSMRGWASGPPRLDNEQFF TGTGCCAGTAGTATGCGTGGTTGGGCTAGCGGGCCACCGCGCCTAGACAATGAGCAGTTCTTC
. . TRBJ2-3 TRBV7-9 CASSLSSGDTDTQYF TGTGCCAGCAGCTTATCGTCGGGAGACACAGATACGCAGTATTTT
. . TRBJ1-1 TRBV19 CASSVRDGTMNTEAFF TGTGCCAGTAGCGTCCGGGACGGAACTATGAACACTGAAGCTTTCTTT
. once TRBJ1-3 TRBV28 CASSSTGEGSGNTIYF TGTGCCAGCAGTTCAACCGGGGAGGGCTCTGGAAACACCATATATTTT
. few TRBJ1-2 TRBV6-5 CASSYSSSLRGGYTF TGTGCCAGCAGTTACTCCTCTTCCCTCAGAGGGGGCTACACCTTC
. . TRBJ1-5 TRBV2 CASSDRSDGQPQHF TGTGCCAGCAGTGATCGGTCCGACGGGCAGCCCCAGCATTTT
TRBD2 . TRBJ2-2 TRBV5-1 CASSSLAGGAGGELFF TGCGCCAGCAGCTCACTAGCGGGAGGGGCAGGCGGGGAGCTGTTTTTT
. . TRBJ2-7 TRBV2 CASSTGRLVYEQYF TGTGCCAGCAGCACGGGGAGGTTGGTCTACGAGCAGTACTTC
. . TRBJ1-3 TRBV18 CASSHEGDTGNTIYF TGTGCCAGCTCACACGAGGGTGACACTGGAAACACCATATATTTT
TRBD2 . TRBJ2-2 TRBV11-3 CASSLNPATSAFGELFF TGTGCCAGCAGCTTGAATCCCGCGACTAGCGCCTTTGGGGAGCTGTTTTTT
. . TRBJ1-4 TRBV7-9 CAWKTGLSEKLFF TGTGCCTGGAAGACAGGATTGAGTGAAAAACTGTTTTTT
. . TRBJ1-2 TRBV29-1 CSVEDLSYGYTF TGCAGCGTTGAAGATTTGTCCTATGGCTACACCTTC